What follows are 28 T cell receptor beta chains derived from one specimen sequenced in a study of T cell responses to AZD1222 COVID-19 vaccine (dated by TCRdb to the early 2020s). The label giving this sample's time point can be read as: baseline before first vaccination. The label giving this sample's treatment or condition can be read as: meningococcal conjugate vaccine given as trial control. The library was produced with the immunoSEQ multiplex PCR assay. TCRdb re-hosts the immuneACCESS table, in-frame sequences only. Its copies lack some clones; in the studies checked, an unresolved V gene accounts for under half of them, and the cause for the rest is not known. The sample profile shows some 150,000 clones; around 92% of them were found once. The ten largest make up about 4.5% of the sample. Sequenced here: peripheral blood, sampled on day 0 of MenACWY control vaccination. The receptors come from an adult in good health.

The CDR3 sequence: CASSFPGLNTEAFF. As DNA, the CDR3 is TGTGCCAGCAGTTTCCCGGGGCTGAACACTGAAGCTTTCTTT. V usage is TRBV28 and J usage is TRBJ1-1; perhaps TRBD1 as D (5 bases). The CDR3 is made up of 14 amino acids. CDR1 is MDHEN, CDR2 SYDVKM, per germline. The germline V and J ends were trimmed by 3 bases and 0 bases, with 8 bases remaining between them.

V gene TRBV7-9 combines with J gene TRBJ2-7; a possible D gene is TRBD2 (5 bases). This CDR3 comprises 13 residues. The germline V gene has CDR1 SEHNR and CDR2 FQNEAQ (reference sequence). The V and J ends lost 5 bases and 7 bases respectively, with 15 bases between them. CDR3 loop: CASSPSPGVEQYF. DNA for the CDR3: TGTGCCAGCAGCCCCTCCCCCGGGGTGGAGCAGTACTTC.

This chain connects TRBV5-5 to TRBJ2-3; D ambiguous. Germline-derived CDR1 and CDR2 are SGHKS and YYEKEE (reference sequence). The CDR3 has 15 residues. The V and J ends lost 4 bases and 3 bases respectively, with 15 bases between them. DNA for the CDR3: TGTGCCAGCAGCGGCGACCAAGCCGATACAGATACGCAGTATTTT. It yields the protein CASSGDQADTDTQYF.

The chain has TRBV19 and TRBJ2-1, with TRBD2 as a possible D gene (6 bases). Looked up from germline, CDR1 is LNHDA and CDR2 is SQIVND (reference sequence). The CDR3 length is 14 residues. V was pared by 6 bases and J by 1 base, with 10 bases between. DNA of the CDR3: TGTGCCAGTAGGCCGGGAGTTTCCTACAATGAGCAGTTCTTC. The encoded protein is CASRPGVSYNEQFF.

V usage is TRBV24-1 and J usage is TRBJ1-4; TRBD1 agrees at 7 bases. The CDR3 runs to 13 residues. V dropped 3 bases and J dropped 11; count of bases not matched to a gene: 5. The germline V gene encodes CDR1 KGHDR and CDR2 SFDVKD. The CDR3 loop is CATSDQWDSKLFF. CDR3 DNA sequence: TGTGCCACCAGTGATCAGTGGGACAGTAAACTGTTTTTT.

The V call is TRBV18, the J call TRBJ2-2; D is tentatively TRBD1 or TRBD2 (5 bases each). In germline, CDR1 is KGHSH, CDR2 LQKENI. V lost 3 bases and J 5 bases, leaving 16 bases between the germline ends. The CDR3 runs 16 residues. The DNA for the CDR3 is TGTGCCAGCTCACCGCTCCGGGACCCCGGAACCGGGGAGCTGTTTTTT. It translates to CASSPLRDPGTGELFF.

The chain uses TRBV11-1 and TRBJ1-3; TRBD1 is a possible D gene (6 bases). The CDR3 loop spans 16 amino acids. The germline V gene encodes CDR1 SGHAT and CDR2 FQDESV (reference sequence). The germline V and J ends were trimmed by 5 bases and 0 bases, with 14 bases remaining between them. CDR3: CASSPEGQASGNTIYF. The CDR3 region has the DNA TGTGCCAGCAGCCCCGAGGGACAAGCCTCTGGAAACACCATATATTTT.

This sequence joins TRBV28 and TRBJ1-2; D not resolved. This CDR3 is built from 10 residues. Germline-derived CDR1 and CDR2 are MDHEN and SYDVKM. V lost 10 bases to trimming and J lost 8 bases, with 11 bases between them. The CDR3 bases are TGTGCCACACGTGCTGGCGGCTACACCTTC. It specifies CATRAGGYTF.

The table lists this clone with a count of one. This chain connects TRBV5-1 to TRBJ2-7; D unclear. Germline V lookup: CDR1 SGHRS, CDR2 YFSETQ. The V end was cut by 4 bases, the J end by 4 bases, with 12 bases between. CDR3 length: 13 residues. CDR3 in amino acids: CASSTLVGYEQYF. In DNA form, the CDR3 reads TGCGCCAGCAGCACCCTTGTAGGTTACGAGCAGTACTTC.

This chain links TRBV25-1 with TRBJ1-6, with D maybe TRBD1 (5 bases). V shed 10 bases and J shed 6 bases, with 16 bases lying between them. Germline CDR1 reads MGHDK; CDR2 reads SYGVNS. This CDR3 comprises 14 residues. The CDR3 DNA sequence: TGTGCCACCCGGGGGGACGGCGCTAATTCACCCCTCCACTTT. Protein: CATRGDGANSPLHF.

This chain joins TRBV7-9 and TRBJ1-4, with 7 bases fitting TRBD1. The CDR3 sequence is 15 residues long. From germline, CDR1 is SEHNR and CDR2 FQNEAQ (reference sequence). Germline trimming cut 4 bases from V and 4 bases from J; bases unmatched to any gene: 6. The chain's CDR3 is CASSSATGFNEKLFF. The CDR3 DNA follows: TGTGCCAGCAGCTCCGCGACAGGGTTTAATGAAAAACTGTTTTTT.

The rearrangement joins TRBV19 to TRBJ1-2, with 10 bases fitting TRBD1. The CDR3 spans 17 residues. Germline CDR1 and CDR2: LNHDA and SQIVND (reference sequence). With V trimmed by 6 bases and J by 5 bases, 15 bases remained unmatched. In nucleotides, the CDR3 is TGTGCCAGTAGCGGAACTAGACAGGGGGCGCCCCTTTATGGCTACACCTTC. Its protein product is CASSGTRQGAPLYGYTF. Combining the CDR3 with reference TRBV19 and TRBJ1-2 gives the whole variable domain DGGITQSPKYLFRKEGQNVTLSCEQNLNHDAMYWYRQDPGQGLRLIYYSQIVNDFQKGDIAEGYSVSREKKESFPLTVTSAQKNPTAFYLCASSGTRQGAPLYGYTFGSGTRLTVV.

This sequence joins TRBV19 and TRBJ1-2, with 11 bases that match TRBD1. Trimming took 4 bases from V and 3 from J; bases not matched to a gene: 7. CDR3 length: 16 residues. From germline, CDR1 is LNHDA and CDR2 SQIVND (reference sequence). CDR3 loop: CASSTGTGGLDYGYTF. The CDR3 DNA reads TGTGCCAGTAGTACCGGGACAGGGGGACTAGACTATGGCTACACCTTC.

In the case of this clone: Other DNA sequences from this sample encode an identical CDR3 as well. This chain connects TRBV27 to TRBJ2-7, with D maybe TRBD1 (6 bases). V shed 3 bases and J shed 7 bases, with 10 bases lying between them. CDR3 length: 12 amino acids. CDR1 is MNHEY and CDR2 is SMNVEV in the germline V gene (reference sequence). The CDR3 loop reads CASSLWGREQYF. CDR3 nucleotide sequence: TGTGCCAGCAGTTTGTGGGGGCGTGAGCAGTACTTC.

This chain connects TRBV5-1 to TRBJ1-1; D is ambiguous. The V end lost 5 bases, the J end lost 1 base, and 9 bases lay between the germline ends. CDR3 length equals 13 residues. CDR1 is SGHRS and CDR2 is YFSETQ in the germline V gene. The CDR3 protein is CASRGSENTEAFF. CDR3 nucleotides: TGCGCCAGCAGAGGTTCGGAGAACACTGAAGCTTTCTTT.

V is TRBV5-1 and J is TRBJ1-2; D remains ambiguous. The germline V gene has CDR1 SGHRS and CDR2 YFSETQ. CDR3 length: 14 amino acids. V shed 0 bases and J shed 2 bases, with 8 bases lying between them. CDR3 nucleotides: TGCGCCAGCAGCTTGGCCGAGCGAAACTATGGCTACACCTTC. Translated: CASSLAERNYGYTF.

V gene TRBV12-3 or TRBV12-4 combines with J gene TRBJ1-1, with a possible D match to TRBD1 (5 bases). V lost 4 bases and J lost 1, with 7 bases in between. This CDR3 is built from 13 residues. The CDR3 reads CASSWGGNTEAFF. For the CDR3, the DNA is TGTGCCAGCAGTTGGGGGGGGAACACTGAAGCTTTCTTT.

The chain uses TRBV7-2 and TRBJ1-5, with 8 nucleotides matching TRBD1. The CDR3 is 18 residues long. CDR1 SGHTA and CDR2 FQGNSA come from the germline V gene. V shed 5 bases and J 0 bases; nucleotides not matched to a gene: 12. CDR3 region: CASSVRTGLLDSNQPQHF. CDR3 coding DNA: TGTGCCAGCAGCGTCAGGACAGGGCTGTTGGATAGCAATCAGCCCCAGCATTTT.

The chain links TRBV7-2 to TRBJ1-2; D is unresolved. Trimming pared 1 base from V and 2 bases from J, leaving 5 bases between. This CDR3 has 13 residues. CDR1 and CDR2 from the germline V gene are SGHTA and FQGNSA. CDR3 sequence: CASSLGQNYGYTF. The CDR3 DNA reads TGTGCCAGCAGCTTAGGGCAGAACTATGGCTACACCTTC. Variable domain in full (rest from reference TRBV7-2 and TRBJ1-2): GAGVSQSPSNKVTEKGKDVELRCDPISGHTALYWYRQSLGQGLEFLIYFQGNSAPDKSGLPSDRFSAERTGGSVSTLTIQRTQQEDSAVYLCASSLGQNYGYTFGSGTRLTVV.

The chain has TRBV6-2 or TRBV6-3 and TRBJ2-1; TRBD2 matches 12 bases. CDR3 length: 15 residues. V gave up 4 bases and J gave up 7 bases; unmatched junction bases: 5. Germline CDR1 reads MNHEY; CDR2 reads SVGEGT. The CDR3: CASSLLAGGSNEQFF. In nucleotides, the CDR3 is TGTGCCAGCAGTTTACTAGCGGGAGGCTCTAATGAGCAGTTCTTC.

The rearrangement uses TRBV7-3 and TRBJ2-1; 10 nucleotides line up with TRBD2. The germline V gene has CDR1 SGHTA and CDR2 FQGTGA. Trimming took 6 bases from V and 10 from J; bases not matched to a gene: 6. The CDR3 length is 13 residues. The CDR3: CASSIAGGVEQFF. For the CDR3, the DNA is TGTGCCAGCAGTATAGCGGGAGGCGTGGAGCAGTTCTTC.

The chain recombines TRBV12-3 or TRBV12-4 with TRBJ2-7; no reliable D call. The CDR3 is 13 amino acids. Deletions cut 3 bases from V and 0 bases from J, with 6 bases between. CDR3 loop: CASSFPASYEQYF. CDR3 bases: TGTGCCAGCAGTTTCCCGGCCTCCTACGAGCAGTACTTC.

This chain joins TRBV19 and TRBJ1-5, with a tentative D call TRBD1 (5 bases). Germline CDR1 reads LNHDA; CDR2 reads SQIVND (reference sequence). Deletions cut 5 bases from V and 4 bases from J, with 15 bases between. This CDR3 is 15 amino acids long. The CDR3, as DNA: TGTGCCAGTAGTTGGAATCAGGGTGAGAATCAGCCCCAGCATTTT. It encodes CASSWNQGENQPQHF.

The chain is built from TRBV2 and TRBJ2-3; 8 bases map to TRBD2. After removal of 5 bases from V and 2 bases from J, the junction contained 3 bases not matched to a gene. The CDR3 loop spans 14 amino acids. CDR1 is SNHLY, CDR2 FYNNEI, per germline. CDR3 amino acids: CASSPGGVTDTQYF. CDR3 DNA sequence: TGTGCCAGCAGTCCGGGGGGGGTCACAGATACGCAGTATTTT. The full variable domain, in which reference TRBV2 and TRBJ2-3 provide the parts outside the CDR3, is EPEVTQTPSHQVTQMGQEVILRCVPISNHLYFYWYRQILGQKVEFLVSFYNNEISEKSEIFDDQFSVERPDGSNFTLKIRSTKLEDSAMYFCASSPGGVTDTQYFGPGTRLTVL.

This clone was seen a single time. The gene calls are TRBV3-1 (or the pseudogene TRBV3-2) and TRBJ1-1; no clear D gene. Trimming took 8 bases from V and 5 from J, leaving 15 bases between them. Germline CDR1 LGHDT, CDR2 YNNKEL (reference sequence). This CDR3 region has 13 residues. CDR3 sequence: CASRTSSHTEAFF. CDR3 nucleotides: TGTGCCAGCCGGACCAGCTCTCATACTGAAGCTTTCTTT.

The V call is TRBV18, the J call TRBJ2-7; D gene uncertain. Germline V gene data show CDR1 as KGHSH and CDR2 as LQKENI. Trimming removed 4 bases at V and 4 bases at J, with 14 bases between. The CDR3 is 14 amino acids. CDR3 sequence: CASSLLDRVYEQYF. Here the CDR3 DNA reads TGTGCCAGCTCACTCTTAGATAGGGTGTACGAGCAGTACTTC.

V gene TRBV3-1 (or the pseudogene TRBV3-2) combines with J gene TRBJ1-1; tentative D call: TRBD1 (6 bases). CDR1 is LGHDT, CDR2 YNNKEL, per germline (reference sequence). This CDR3 spans 15 amino acids. V was pared by 0 bases and J by 1 base, with 9 bases between. The CDR3 loop reads CASSQEKGQNTEAFF. The CDR3 DNA reads as TGTGCCAGCAGCCAAGAGAAGGGACAGAACACTGAAGCTTTCTTT.

This clone was counted a single time. The chain joins TRBV11-3 to TRBJ2-7; TRBD2 matches at 8 bases. CDR1 is SGHNT and CDR2 is YENEEA in the germline V gene. This CDR3 spans 13 amino acids. The V and J ends lost 0 bases and 5 bases, in that order; junction bases with no gene match: 0. The CDR3 nucleotides are TGTGCCAGCAGCTTAGAACTAGCGGACGAGCAGTACTTC. It is translated as CASSLELADEQYF.